These 8 T cell receptor beta chains came from one sample sequenced in a study of Ad26.COV2.S vaccination and SARS-CoV-2 variants. The protocol was immunoSEQ multiplex PCR, while the TCRdb copy is restricted to in-frame clones and leaves out a portion. There are 400,000 to 500,000 clones in the sample; nearly 90% occur only once, and over 2.5% lies in the top ten. The treatment denotes: 15 to 20 received Ad26.COV2.S at low or high dose, single or two shots; roughly five received placebo; per-sample allocation not given. Samples analyzed were those drawn on day 63 after the first vaccine or placebo injection. The sequencing used peripheral blood, collected in a trial of Ad26.COV2.S vaccine versus placebo. The receptors originated from a person aged 18-65 years who received the Ad26.COV2.S COVID-19 vaccine or a placebo.

This chain links TRBV10-3 with TRBJ2-7, with D possibly being TRBD1 (5 bases). The CDR3 spans 11 residues. Deletions cut 7 bases from V and 6 bases from J, with 10 bases between. Per the germline V gene, CDR1 is ENHRY and CDR2 is SYGVKD. The CDR3 region is CAITQGSEQYF. The CDR3 DNA sequence: TGTGCCATCACCCAGGGATCCGAGCAGTACTTC.

The chain carries TRBV28 and TRBJ1-2; the match to TRBD1 covers 7 bases. Germline CDR1 and CDR2: MDHEN and SYDVKM. CDR3 length: 14 residues. V shed 5 bases and J 2 bases; nucleotides not matched to a gene: 5. CDR3 in DNA: TGTGCCAGCAGTACAGGGGCTACAAACTATGGCTACACCTTC. It specifies CASSTGATNYGYTF.

This clone came up once. The rearrangement uses TRBV24-1 and TRBJ1-4; 9 bases line up with TRBD1. Germline trimming cut 2 bases from V and 7 bases from J; bases unmatched to any gene: 10. CDR1 KGHDR and CDR2 SFDVKD come from the germline V gene. This CDR3 contains 17 residues. CDR3 protein: CATSDYAPDRGLEKLFF. The CDR3 nucleotides are TGTGCCACCAGTGATTACGCTCCGGACAGGGGACTTGAAAAACTGTTTTTT.

The V call is TRBV24-1, the J call TRBJ2-1; TRBD2 is a possible D gene (5 bases). V was pared by 4 bases and J by 10 bases, with 13 bases between. The CDR3 has 13 amino acids. CDR1 is KGHDR, CDR2 SFDVKD, per germline. CDR3 amino acids: CATSEPYRGEQFF. CDR3 DNA sequence: TGTGCCACCAGTGAACCTTATAGAGGGGAGCAGTTCTTC.

The rearrangement links TRBV11-2 to TRBJ2-1; 8 nucleotides align to TRBD2. The CDR3 sequence is 17 residues long. The junction had 10 bases not matched to a gene; V was cut back by 3 bases and J by 3 bases. The germline CDR1 and CDR2 sequences are SGHAT and FQNNGV. Written as DNA, the CDR3 is TGTGCCAGCAGCTTTGCCTTTACTAGCGGACTCTACAATGAGCAGTTCTTC. Amino acids: CASSFAFTSGLYNEQFF.

The chain employs TRBV6-5 and TRBJ1-3; D remains ambiguous. Germline values: CDR1 MNHEY, CDR2 SVGAGI. Between the trimmed V and J ends, which lost 4 bases and 4 bases, there was a span of 5 bases. This CDR3 spans 12 amino acids. CDR3 bases: TGTGCCAGCAGTTCCACAGGAAACACCATATATTTT. It is translated as CASSSTGNTIYF.

This chain uses TRBV6-1 with TRBJ2-7, with D unresolved. V was trimmed by 0 bases and J by 3 bases, leaving 3 bases between them. This CDR3 comprises 12 residues. Per the germline V gene, CDR1 is MNHNS and CDR2 is SASEGT. The CDR3 loop reads CASSEAGYEQYF. CDR3 bases: TGTGCCAGCAGTGAAGCGGGCTACGAGCAGTACTTC.

This clone has only a few counts. Written as DNA, the CDR3 is TGTGCCAGCAGCCTGAGGAACAGGGTTACCTACGAGCAGTACTTC. Protein: CASSLRNRVTYEQYF. The chain has TRBV5-5 and TRBJ2-7; D might be TRBD1 (6 bases). Trimming left V 4 bases short and J 2 bases short, with 16 bases between. Germline loops: CDR1 SGHKS, CDR2 YYEKEE (reference sequence). The CDR3 totals 15 residues.